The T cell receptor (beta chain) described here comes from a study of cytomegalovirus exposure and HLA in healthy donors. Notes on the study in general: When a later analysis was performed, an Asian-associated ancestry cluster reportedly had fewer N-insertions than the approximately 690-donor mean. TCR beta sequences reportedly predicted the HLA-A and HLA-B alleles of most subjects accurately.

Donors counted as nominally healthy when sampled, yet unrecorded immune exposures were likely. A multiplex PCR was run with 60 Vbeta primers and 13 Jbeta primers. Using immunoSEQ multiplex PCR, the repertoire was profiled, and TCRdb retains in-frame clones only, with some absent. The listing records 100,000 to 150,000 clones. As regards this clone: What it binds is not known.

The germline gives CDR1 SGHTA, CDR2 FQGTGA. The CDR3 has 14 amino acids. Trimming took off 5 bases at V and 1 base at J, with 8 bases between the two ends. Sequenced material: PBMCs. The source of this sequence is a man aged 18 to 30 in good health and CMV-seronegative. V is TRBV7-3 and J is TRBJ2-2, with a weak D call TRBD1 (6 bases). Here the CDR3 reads CASSIQGNTGELFF. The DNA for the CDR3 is TGTGCCAGCAGCATACAGGGGAACACCGGGGAGCTGTTTTTT.